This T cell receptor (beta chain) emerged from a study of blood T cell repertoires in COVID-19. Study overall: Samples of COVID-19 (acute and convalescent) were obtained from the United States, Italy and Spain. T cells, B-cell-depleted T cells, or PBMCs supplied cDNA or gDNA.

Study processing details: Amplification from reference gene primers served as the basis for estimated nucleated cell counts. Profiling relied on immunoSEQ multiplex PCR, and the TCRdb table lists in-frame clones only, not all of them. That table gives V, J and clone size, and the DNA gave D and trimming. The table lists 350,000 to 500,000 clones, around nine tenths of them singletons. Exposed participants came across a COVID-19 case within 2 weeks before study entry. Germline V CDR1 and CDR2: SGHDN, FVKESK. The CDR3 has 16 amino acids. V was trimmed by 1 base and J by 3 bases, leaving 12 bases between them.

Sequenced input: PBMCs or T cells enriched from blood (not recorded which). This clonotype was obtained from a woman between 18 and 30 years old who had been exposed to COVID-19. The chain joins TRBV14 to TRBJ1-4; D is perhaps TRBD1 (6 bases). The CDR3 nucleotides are TGTGCCAGCAGCCAAGTATACAGGGTAGCTAATGAAAAACTGTTTTTT. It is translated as CASSQVYRVANEKLFF.